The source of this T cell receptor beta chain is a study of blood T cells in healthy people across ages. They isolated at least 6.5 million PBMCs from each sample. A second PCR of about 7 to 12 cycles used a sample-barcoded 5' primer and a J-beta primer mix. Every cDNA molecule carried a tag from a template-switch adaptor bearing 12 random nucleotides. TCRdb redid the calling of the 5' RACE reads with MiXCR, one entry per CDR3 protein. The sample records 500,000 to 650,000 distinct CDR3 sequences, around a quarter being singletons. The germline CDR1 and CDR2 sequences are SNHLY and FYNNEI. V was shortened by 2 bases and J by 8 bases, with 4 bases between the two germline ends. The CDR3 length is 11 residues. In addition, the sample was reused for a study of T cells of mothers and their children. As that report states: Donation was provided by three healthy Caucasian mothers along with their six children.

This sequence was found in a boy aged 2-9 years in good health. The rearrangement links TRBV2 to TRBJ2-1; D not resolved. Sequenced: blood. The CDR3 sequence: CASSESDEQFF. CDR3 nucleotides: TGTGCCAGCAGTGAAAGCGATGAGCAGTTCTTC.